Given below is one TCR beta chain in context. The data originate from a study of response to subunit inactivated influenza vaccine. TCRdb reprocessed the RT-PCR reads with MiXCR, giving one entry per CDR3 protein. The top ten hold 2.5% to 3% of the sample, which has some 550,000 distinct CDR3 sequences, roughly 23% seen once. The same sample was also used in a study of T cells expressing NK-cell markers. That investigation notes: Scientists made TCR beta cDNA using 5'RACE template switching with UMIs.

The sequencing used CD4+ T cells sorted from PBMCs, collected approximately 13 days after vaccination. The clonotype was recovered from a man aged 45 to 65 who received an inactivated influenza vaccine.

This CDR3 is CASSLASSVIGDTQYF. The CDR3 DNA reads as TGTGCCAGCAGCTTGGCCAGTTCGGTGATCGGAGATACGCAGTATTTT. The genes are TRBV5-6 and TRBJ2-3; D is unclear. This CDR3 is 16 amino acids long. Looked up from germline, CDR1 is SGHDT and CDR2 is YYEEEE. V lost 0 bases, J lost 5 bases, and 16 bases lay in between.